The 25 T cell receptor beta chains below all came from one sample that was sequenced in a study of blood T cell repertoires in COVID-19. Sequencing was performed with immunoSEQ multiplex PCR; in TCRdb, only in-frame clones are kept and a portion is missing. The table has a few hundred thousand clones, 88% seen once. The specimen sequenced was PBMCs or T cells enriched from blood (not recorded which). The receptors originated from a woman aged 35 to 49 who had been exposed to COVID-19.

V is TRBV2 and J is TRBJ2-1; 7 bases are a match to TRBD1. Per the germline V gene, CDR1 is SNHLY and CDR2 is FYNNEI. V trimming: 4 bases; J trimming: 6 bases; junction bases outside the gene matches: 3. The CDR3 is made up of 13 amino acids. The DNA for the CDR3 is TGTGCCAGCAGTGTTAGGGGGCTCAATGAGCAGTTCTTC. Protein: CASSVRGLNEQFF.

The gene calls are TRBV28 and TRBJ2-7, with a weak D call TRBD1 (5 bases). The CDR3 is 13 residues long. The ends were cut back, 6 bases at V and 3 bases at J, with 12 bases in the middle. Germline V gives CDR1 MDHEN, CDR2 SYDVKM. This CDR3 is CASRSGILYEQYF. CDR3 coding DNA: TGTGCCAGCAGGTCAGGGATCCTCTACGAGCAGTACTTC.

V gene TRBV2 combines with J gene TRBJ1-2; tentatively, D is TRBD1 (5 bases). Germline V gives CDR1 SNHLY, CDR2 FYNNEI. Between the trimmed V and J ends, which lost 6 bases and 1 base, there was a span of 6 bases. The CDR3 loop spans 12 amino acids. CDR3 residues: CASRGDNYGYTF. For the CDR3, the DNA is TGTGCCAGCAGAGGGGATAACTATGGCTACACCTTC.

The gene calls are TRBV6-5 and TRBJ2-1; D is possibly TRBD2 (6 bases). Germline CDR1 and CDR2: MNHEY and SVGAGI. This CDR3 is 16 amino acids long. Trimming pared 0 bases from V and 6 bases from J, leaving 15 bases between. Here the CDR3 reads CASSYSPRGDLNEQFF. DNA for the CDR3: TGTGCCAGCAGTTACTCTCCTCGCGGGGACCTCAATGAGCAGTTCTTC.

The V call is TRBV10-3, the J call TRBJ1-1; 7 bases fit TRBD1. The germline CDR1 and CDR2 sequences are ENHRY and SYGVKD. V was clipped by 6 bases and J by 3 bases; unmatched bases: 7. This CDR3 has 14 amino acids. CDR3 nucleotides: TGTGCCATCAGACAGGGGCAGAAGGACACTGAAGCTTTCTTT. This translates into CAIRQGQKDTEAFF.

This clone was seen only once. The V and J genes are TRBV18 and TRBJ1-4; 10 nucleotides line up with TRBD1. The CDR3 is made up of 16 amino acids. Germline V gives CDR1 KGHSH, CDR2 LQKENI. After removal of 2 bases from V and 6 bases from J, the junction contained 6 bases not matched to a gene. As DNA, the CDR3 is TGTGCCAGCTCACCATTGATCGGGACAGGGGATGAAAAACTGTTTTTT. It codes for CASSPLIGTGDEKLFF.

The chain links TRBV29-1 to TRBJ2-3; 7 positions agree with TRBD2. Germline CDR1 is SQVTM and CDR2 is ANQGSEA. Losses at the gene ends were 2 bases for V and 4 bases for J; bases not matched to a gene: 0. The CDR3 has 12 residues. CDR3 protein: CSVERGADTQYF. Here the CDR3 DNA reads TGCAGCGTTGAACGGGGGGCAGATACGCAGTATTTT.

This sequence joins TRBV19 and TRBJ1-5; 9 positions agree with TRBD1. This CDR3 region has 17 residues. V lost 2 bases, J lost 7 bases, and 12 bases stayed unmatched. Germline V lookup: CDR1 LNHDA, CDR2 SQIVND (reference sequence). CDR3 residues: CASSISRDRVSRQPQHF. CDR3 nucleotide sequence: TGTGCCAGTAGTATATCAAGGGACAGGGTTTCTCGGCAGCCCCAGCATTTT.

The chain carries TRBV24-1 and TRBJ2-3, with no clear D. The germline V gene has CDR1 KGHDR and CDR2 SFDVKD. V was shortened by 4 bases and J by 3 bases, with 4 bases between the two germline ends. CDR3 length: 12 residues. The CDR3 coding sequence is TGTGCCACCAGTGAACATACAGATACGCAGTATTTT. As protein: CATSEHTDTQYF.

On this clone: Germline is not matched at one junction end, which may reflect a read error. As DNA, the CDR3 is TGTGCAAGTACCACGGGAAGGTGGCCTAATGAAAAACTGTTTTTT. Protein product: CASTTGRWPNEKLFF. The chain has TRBV19 and TRBJ1-4, with unresolved D. CDR1 LNHDA and CDR2 SQIVND come from the germline V gene (reference sequence). This CDR3 comprises 15 residues. Variable domain in full (rest from reference TRBV19 and TRBJ1-4): DGGITQSPKYLFRKEGQNVTLSCEQNLNHDAMYWYRQDPGQGLRLIYYSQIVNDFQKGDIAEGYSVSREKKESFPLTVTSAQKNPTAFYLCASTTGRWPNEKLFFGSGTQLSVL.

This rearrangement joins TRBV5-1 to TRBJ1-2; possible D gene TRBD1, 6 bases. The CDR3 sequence is 15 residues long. CDR1 SGHRS and CDR2 YFSETQ come from the germline V gene. V lost 5 bases and J lost 3, with 17 bases in between. The CDR3 here is CASRVQGTSHYGYTF. CDR3 sequence (DNA): TGCGCCAGCAGAGTACAGGGAACCTCTCACTATGGCTACACCTTC. Supplemented by reference TRBV5-1 and TRBJ1-2, the full variable domain reads KAGVTQTPRYLIKTRGQQVTLSCSPISGHRSVSWYQQTPGQGLQFLFEYFSETQRNKGNFPGRFSGRQFSNSRSEMNVSTLELGDSALYLCASRVQGTSHYGYTFGSGTRLTVV.

V is TRBV5-4 and J is TRBJ2-5, with 9 bases fitting TRBD1. The CDR3 loop spans 14 amino acids. The germline V gene encodes CDR1 SGHNT and CDR2 YYREEE (reference sequence). V shed 4 bases, J shed 5 bases, and the junction held 6 bases outside the gene matches. The CDR3: CASSGTGGHETQYF. CDR3 DNA: TGTGCCAGCAGCGGCACAGGGGGCCACGAGACCCAGTACTTC. Full variable domain (missing parts from reference TRBV5-4 and TRBJ2-5): ETGVTQSPTHLIKTRGQQVTLRCSSQSGHNTVSWYQQALGQGPQFIFQYYREEENGRGNFPPRFSGLQFPNYSSELNVNALELDDSALYLCASSGTGGHETQYFGPGTRLLVL.

Comments on this clone: Germline is not matched at one junction end, which may reflect a read error. The chain employs TRBV5-1 and TRBJ2-5; 11 bases line up with TRBD1. The CDR3 extends over 14 amino acids. Germline values: CDR1 SGHRS, CDR2 YFSETQ. The CDR3 sequence is CASSRDRGEETQYF. The CDR3 nucleotides read TGTGCCAGCAGTAGGGACAGGGGGGAAGAGACCCAGTACTTC. Full variable domain (outside the CDR3, taken from reference TRBV5-1 and TRBJ2-5): KAGVTQTPRYLIKTRGQQVTLSCSPISGHRSVSWYQQTPGQGLQFLFEYFSETQRNKGNFPGRFSGRQFSNSRSEMNVSTLELGDSALYLCASSRDRGEETQYFGPGTRLLVL.

The chain recombines TRBV6-5 with TRBJ1-1, with 7 bases aligning to TRBD1. Germline-derived CDR1 and CDR2 are MNHEY and SVGAGI. The CDR3 has 14 residues. J gave up 1 base and V 4 bases, and 3 bases lay outside the gene matches. This CDR3 reads CASSLRTGNTEAFF. The CDR3 DNA sequence: TGTGCCAGCAGTTTACGGACAGGGAACACTGAAGCTTTCTTT.

The chain joins TRBV28 to TRBJ1-5; D is ambiguous. Per germline, CDR1 MDHEN and CDR2 SYDVKM. The V end lost 4 bases, the J end lost 4 bases, and 8 bases lay between the germline ends. This CDR3 has 13 amino acids. CDR3 DNA: TGTGCCAGCAGTTCCTCACTAAATCAGCCCCAGCATTTT. Translating gives CASSSSLNQPQHF.

Worth noting for this clone: The same CDR3 is also encoded by other DNA sequences in this sample. The chain employs TRBV7-9 and TRBJ2-1; 8 bases are shared with TRBD1. CDR1 and CDR2 (germline): SEHNR, FQNEAQ (reference sequence). The J segment lost 0 bases and the V segment lost 4 bases, leaving 5 bases of the junction unmatched. This CDR3 comprises 16 residues. The CDR3 sequence is CASSSTGGSSYNEQFF. The CDR3 region has the DNA TGTGCCAGCAGCTCAACAGGGGGAAGCTCCTACAATGAGCAGTTCTTC.

V is TRBV13 and J is TRBJ2-3; D unresolved. Per the germline V gene, CDR1 is PRHDT and CDR2 is FYEKMQ (reference sequence). V lost 4 bases to trimming and J lost 6 bases, with 8 bases between them. The CDR3 extends over 12 amino acids. The DNA for the CDR3 is TGTGCCAGCAGCTCCCTGCGGGATACGCAGTATTTT. It encodes CASSSLRDTQYF. The variable domain in full, with the rest retrieved from reference TRBV13 and TRBJ2-3, is AAGVIQSPRHLIKEKRETATLKCYPIPRHDTVYWYQQGPGQDPQFLISFYEKMQSDKGSIPDRFSAQQFSDYHSELNMSSLELGDSALYFCASSSLRDTQYFGPGTRLTVL.

The chain uses TRBV28 and TRBJ1-2; 10 bases map to TRBD1. The germline V gene has CDR1 MDHEN and CDR2 SYDVKM. CDR3 length: 14 residues. The V and J ends lost 7 bases and 7 bases, in that order; junction bases with no gene match: 9. CDR3 DNA: TGTGCCAGCAACCAAGACAGGGGGCTGGGTGGCTACACCTTC. Its translation is CASNQDRGLGGYTF.

The chain combines TRBV19 with TRBJ2-7, with D maybe TRBD2 (7 bases). This CDR3 comprises 15 residues. Trimming took off 0 bases at V and 3 bases at J, with 12 bases between the two ends. The germline CDR1 and CDR2 sequences are LNHDA and SQIVND (reference sequence). As DNA, the CDR3 is TGTGCCAGTAGTATAGATCGGGGGGCAGTCTACGAGCAGTACTTC. Translating gives CASSIDRGAVYEQYF. Looking up the rest from reference TRBV19 and TRBJ2-7 gives the full variable domain: DGGITQSPKYLFRKEGQNVTLSCEQNLNHDAMYWYRQDPGQGLRLIYYSQIVNDFQKGDIAEGYSVSREKKESFPLTVTSAQKNPTAFYLCASSIDRGAVYEQYFGPGTRLTVT.

This clone has just a few counts. The gene calls are TRBV5-4 and TRBJ2-3, with TRBD2 as a possible D gene (6 bases). CDR1 and CDR2 from the germline V gene are SGHNT and YYREEE (reference sequence). The CDR3 runs to 18 residues. Trimming removed 5 bases at V and 0 bases at J, with 22 bases between. The CDR3 is CASSMGLRTPSSTDTQYF. The CDR3 region has the DNA TGTGCCAGCAGTATGGGACTCAGGACCCCATCTAGCACAGATACGCAGTATTTT. The full variable domain, its missing parts supplied by reference TRBV5-4 and TRBJ2-3, is ETGVTQSPTHLIKTRGQQVTLRCSSQSGHNTVSWYQQALGQGPQFIFQYYREEENGRGNFPPRFSGLQFPNYSSELNVNALELDDSALYLCASSMGLRTPSSTDTQYFGPGTRLTVL.

The chain is built from TRBV28 and TRBJ2-5, with D perhaps TRBD2 (5 bases). Between the trimmed V and J ends, which lost 6 bases and 3 bases, there was a span of 8 bases. Germline-derived CDR1 and CDR2 are MDHEN and SYDVKM. The CDR3 covers 12 residues. The CDR3 DNA sequence: TGTGCCAGCAGCTCCGGGGAAGAGACCCAGTACTTC. Translating it yields CASSSGEETQYF. The whole variable domain, filled in from reference TRBV28 and TRBJ2-5, reads DVKVTQSSRYLVKRTGEKVFLECVQDMDHENMFWYRQDPGLGLRLIYFSYDVKMKEKGDIPEGYSVSREKKERFSLILESASTNQTSMYLCASSSGEETQYFGPGTRLLVL.

The gene calls are TRBV4-1 and TRBJ1-4; D not resolved. The V end lost 4 bases, the J end lost 0 bases, and 12 bases lay between the germline ends. Germline lookup yields CDR1 MGHRA and CDR2 YSYEKL. The CDR3 spans 16 residues. The CDR3 reads CASSRLPTPTNEKLFF. The CDR3 DNA reads TGCGCCAGCAGCCGTCTGCCCACACCAACTAATGAAAAACTGTTTTTT.

The J gene is TRBJ1-2, the V gene TRBV25-1; 7 positions match TRBD1. This CDR3 is built from 13 residues. Germline loops: CDR1 MGHDK, CDR2 SYGVNS. Losses at the gene ends were 6 bases for V and 2 bases for J; bases not matched to a gene: 3. For the CDR3, the DNA is TGTGCCAGCAGGCTGACAGGGAACTATGGCTACACCTTC. Translation gives CASRLTGNYGYTF.

V usage is TRBV4-2 and J usage is TRBJ1-3, with TRBD1 matching 7 bases. V was pared by 4 bases and J by 1 base, with 7 bases of the junction left unmatched. Looked up from germline, CDR1 is LGHNA and CDR2 is YNFKEQ. The CDR3 spans 16 residues. The DNA for the CDR3 is TGTGCCAGCAGCCGCGAACAGGGGATATCTGGAAACACCATATATTTT. It translates to CASSREQGISGNTIYF.

The chain recombines TRBV15 with TRBJ1-2; D is unresolved. There are 14 residues in the CDR3. Germline assignment: CDR1 LNHNV and CDR2 YYDKDF (reference sequence). Trimming removed 4 bases from V and 6 bases from J, with 15 bases in between. CDR3 in DNA: TGTGCCACCAGCACCCCTGCCAAGCAGGATGGCTACACCTTC. Its protein is CATSTPAKQDGYTF.